This T cell receptor beta chain came from a study of blood T cell repertoires in COVID-19. Study-level background: Acute and convalescent COVID-19 samples came from the United States, Italy and Spain.

During active infection, Seattle patients enrolled and were then monitored through disease. Libraries were prepared by immunoSEQ multiplex PCR; TCRdb keeps only in-frame clonotypes and omits some of them. Found here are 350,000 or so clones, about 91% of them singletons; the top ten hold approximately 1.6%. Losses at the gene ends were 0 bases for V and 6 bases for J; bases not matched to a gene: 4. The CDR3 consists of 15 residues. CDR1 is ENHRY, CDR2 SYGVKD, per germline. The chain combines TRBV10-3 with TRBJ2-1, with 8 nucleotides matching TRBD1. Sequencing was carried out using peripheral blood. The TCR originated in a woman aged 30 to 39 with COVID-19, enrolled during active disease. CDR3 coding DNA: TGTGCCATCAGTGAGTCCCAGGGGGCAAGCAATGAGCAGTTCTTC. This sequence encodes CAISESQGASNEQFF.